This T cell receptor beta chain was documented in a study of response to subunit inactivated influenza vaccine. TCRdb passed the RT-PCR reads through MiXCR, listing each CDR3 protein once. This sample yields around 480,000 distinct CDR3 sequences, of which approximately 11% are seen a single time; less than 15% belongs to the top ten. This CDR3 spans 17 amino acids. CDR1 is SNHLY and CDR2 is FYNNEI in the germline V gene. V was pared by 6 bases and J by 2 bases, with 12 bases of the junction left unmatched. Overall study results and limits: That few new T cells are recruited by each seasonal influenza vaccination was the authors' suggestion.

Regarding this clonotype: What it recognizes is unknown.

This clonotype was obtained from a man aged 45-60 years who received an inactivated influenza vaccine. V gene TRBV2 combines with J gene TRBJ2-3; 9 nucleotides match TRBD2. The sequenced sample was PBMCs from blood, obtained 45 days after vaccination. Written as DNA, the CDR3 is TGTGCCAGCAGGGCCCCAAGCGGGAGGACTAACACAGATACGCAGTATTTT. Amino acid sequence: CASRAPSGRTNTDTQYF.